This TCR beta chain originates from a study of T-cell reconstitution after alpha-beta-depleted transplantation in children. Trimming removed 5 bases from V and 0 bases from J, with 8 bases in between. The germline gives CDR1 SGHTA, CDR2 FQGNSA. The CDR3 is made up of 13 amino acids. Unique molecular identifiers were built into the TCRbeta library. Via MiXCR, TCRdb re-called the PCR reads, giving one row per CDR3 protein. The table shows 200,000 or so distinct CDR3 sequences, with roughly 6.6% occurring only once. Here the sequenced sample was PBMCs, taken before TCRalphabeta/CD19-depleted stem cell transplant. The V gene is TRBV7-2, the J gene TRBJ2-7; no clear D. The sequence was collected from a boy aged 2-15 years with acute lymphoblastic leukemia, due to receive a stem cell transplant. This chain's CDR3 is CASSGESSYEQYF. Here the CDR3 DNA reads TGTGCCAGCAGCGGAGAGAGCTCCTACGAGCAGTACTTC.